The clone carrying this TCR beta chain has a single count. Its antigen is currently unknown. Here immunoSEQ multiplex PCR was the method, and the copy in TCRdb shows in-frame clones only, minus some. The table records about 370,000 clones, 70% to 90% of them present only once. Indicated treatment: about 20 received Ad26.COV2.S at low or high dose, single or two shots; roughly five received placebo; per-sample allocation not given. On day 63 after the first injection, vaccine and placebo recipients gave samples. Adults aged 18-55 years in Boston included the donor. This sample was included in a study of Ad26.COV2.S vaccination and SARS-CoV-2 variants. Study at large: Intramuscular Ad26.COV2.S doses were given once or twice, 56 days apart. Whole-study results and caveats: Vaccine and placebo recipients had similar non-spike TCR breadth.

Germline CDR1 SGHDT, CDR2 YYEEEE. The CDR3 has 17 amino acids. V trimming: 1 base; J trimming: 4 bases; junction bases outside the gene matches: 12. This specimen was peripheral blood, taken in a trial of Ad26.COV2.S vaccine versus placebo. This chain connects TRBV5-6 to TRBJ1-1; TRBD1 agrees at 8 bases. The sequence came from a person aged 18 to 59 who received the Ad26.COV2.S COVID-19 vaccine or a placebo. CDR3 amino acids: CASSLFQGAGSFTEAFF. The CDR3 coding sequence is TGTGCCAGCAGCTTGTTCCAGGGGGCAGGGTCCTTCACTGAAGCTTTCTTT.